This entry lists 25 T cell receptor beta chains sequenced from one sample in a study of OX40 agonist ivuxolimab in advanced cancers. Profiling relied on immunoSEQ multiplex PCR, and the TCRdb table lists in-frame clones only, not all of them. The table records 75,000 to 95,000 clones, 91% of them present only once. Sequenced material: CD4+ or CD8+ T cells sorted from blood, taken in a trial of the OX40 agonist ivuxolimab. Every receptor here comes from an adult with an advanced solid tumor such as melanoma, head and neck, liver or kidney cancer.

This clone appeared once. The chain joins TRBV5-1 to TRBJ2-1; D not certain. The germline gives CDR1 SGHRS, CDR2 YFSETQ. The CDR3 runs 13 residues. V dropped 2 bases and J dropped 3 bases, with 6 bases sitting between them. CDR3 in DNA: TGCGCCAGCAGCTTCACAAGCTACAATGAGCAGTTCTTC. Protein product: CASSFTSYNEQFF.

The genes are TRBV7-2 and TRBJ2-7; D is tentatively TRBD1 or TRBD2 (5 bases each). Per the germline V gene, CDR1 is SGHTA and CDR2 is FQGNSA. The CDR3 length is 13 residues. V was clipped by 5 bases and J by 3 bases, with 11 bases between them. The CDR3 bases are TGTGCCAGCAGCCCCCGGGGCATCTACGAGCAGTACTTC. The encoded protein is CASSPRGIYEQYF.

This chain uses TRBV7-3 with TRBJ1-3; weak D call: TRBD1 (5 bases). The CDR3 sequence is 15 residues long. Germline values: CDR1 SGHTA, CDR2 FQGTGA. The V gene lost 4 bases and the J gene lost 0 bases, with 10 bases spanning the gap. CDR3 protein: CASSSGTASGNTIYF. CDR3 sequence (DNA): TGTGCCAGCAGCTCAGGGACGGCCTCTGGAAACACCATATATTTT.

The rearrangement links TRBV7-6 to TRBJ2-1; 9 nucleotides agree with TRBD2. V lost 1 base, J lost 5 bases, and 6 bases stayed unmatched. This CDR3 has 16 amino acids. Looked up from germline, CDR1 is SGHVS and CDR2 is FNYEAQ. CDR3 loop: CASSLGREGLHNEQFF. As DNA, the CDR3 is TGTGCCAGCAGCTTAGGGCGGGAGGGCCTCCACAATGAGCAGTTCTTC. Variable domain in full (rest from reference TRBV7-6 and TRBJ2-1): GAGVSQSPRYKVTKRGQDVALRCDPISGHVSLYWYRQALGQGPEFLTYFNYEAQQDKSGLPNDRFSAERPEGSISTLTIQRTEQRDSAMYRCASSLGREGLHNEQFFGPGTRLTVL.

CDR3 in amino acids: CASSSLSRTSGSNEQFF. DNA of the CDR3: TGTGCCAGCAGCTCCCTATCCCGGACTAGCGGGAGCAATGAGCAGTTCTTC. The chain recombines TRBV11-2 with TRBJ2-1; 13 bases are shared with TRBD2. V lost 4 bases to trimming and J lost 6 bases; unmatched junction nucleotides: 9. This CDR3 spans 17 amino acids. The germline V gene has CDR1 SGHAT and CDR2 FQNNGV.

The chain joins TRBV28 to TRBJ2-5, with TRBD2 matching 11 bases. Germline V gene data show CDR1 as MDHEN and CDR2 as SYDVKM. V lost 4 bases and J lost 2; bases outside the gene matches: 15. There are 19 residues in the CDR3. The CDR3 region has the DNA TGTGCCAGCAGTTCGTTAGGTGGTCTAGCGGGAGGCCCTCAAGAGACCCAGTACTTC. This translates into CASSSLGGLAGGPQETQYF.

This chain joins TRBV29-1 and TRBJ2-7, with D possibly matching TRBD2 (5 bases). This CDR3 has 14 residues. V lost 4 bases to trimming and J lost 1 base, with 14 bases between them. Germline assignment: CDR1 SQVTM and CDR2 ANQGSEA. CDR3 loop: CSVGEFSPSYEQYF. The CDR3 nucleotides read TGCAGCGTTGGGGAGTTTTCCCCGTCCTACGAGCAGTACTTC.

The CDR3 loop reads CAISESVGAAFF. CDR3 bases: TGTGCCATCAGTGAGTCGGTAGGGGCCGCTTTCTTT. This chain uses TRBV10-3 with TRBJ1-1, with D possibly being TRBD1 (5 bases). The CDR3 contains 12 residues. The V end was cut by 0 bases, the J end by 11 bases, with 10 bases between. Germline assignment: CDR1 ENHRY and CDR2 SYGVKD.

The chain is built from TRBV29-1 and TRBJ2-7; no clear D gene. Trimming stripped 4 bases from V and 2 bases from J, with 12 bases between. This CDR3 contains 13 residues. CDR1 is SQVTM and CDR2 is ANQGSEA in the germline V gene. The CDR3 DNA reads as TGCAGCGTTGGTGAAGCCGGCCCCTACGAGCAGTACTTC. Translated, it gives CSVGEAGPYEQYF.

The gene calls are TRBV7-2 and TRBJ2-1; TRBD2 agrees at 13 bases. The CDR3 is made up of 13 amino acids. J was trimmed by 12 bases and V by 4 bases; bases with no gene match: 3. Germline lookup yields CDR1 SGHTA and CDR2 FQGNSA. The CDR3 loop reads CASSSGLAGWQFF. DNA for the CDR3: TGTGCCAGCAGCTCGGGACTAGCGGGATGGCAGTTCTTC.

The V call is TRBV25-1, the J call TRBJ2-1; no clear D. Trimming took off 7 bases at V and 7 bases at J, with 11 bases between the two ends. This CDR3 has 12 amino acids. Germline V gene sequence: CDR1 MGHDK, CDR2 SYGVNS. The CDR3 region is CASTAPGNEQFF. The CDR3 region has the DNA TGTGCCAGCACTGCCCCTGGGAATGAGCAGTTCTTC. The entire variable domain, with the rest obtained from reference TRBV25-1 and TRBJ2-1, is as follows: EADIYQTPRYLVIGTGKKITLECSQTMGHDKMYWYQQDPGMELHLIHYSYGVNSTEKGDLSSESTVSRIRTEHFPLTLESARPSHTSQYLCASTAPGNEQFFGPGTRLTVL.

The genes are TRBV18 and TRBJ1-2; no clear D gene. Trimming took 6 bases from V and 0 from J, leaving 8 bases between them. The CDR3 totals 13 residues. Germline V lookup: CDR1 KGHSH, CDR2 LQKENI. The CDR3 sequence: CASSPDANYGYTF. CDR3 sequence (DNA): TGTGCCAGCTCCCCAGACGCTAACTATGGCTACACCTTC.

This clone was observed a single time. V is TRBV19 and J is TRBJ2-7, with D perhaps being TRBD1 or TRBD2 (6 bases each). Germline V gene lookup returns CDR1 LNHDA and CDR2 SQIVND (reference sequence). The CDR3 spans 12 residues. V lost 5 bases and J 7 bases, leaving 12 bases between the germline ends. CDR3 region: CASSSGGGEQYF. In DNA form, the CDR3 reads TGTGCCAGTAGTTCCGGGGGCGGGGAGCAGTACTTC.

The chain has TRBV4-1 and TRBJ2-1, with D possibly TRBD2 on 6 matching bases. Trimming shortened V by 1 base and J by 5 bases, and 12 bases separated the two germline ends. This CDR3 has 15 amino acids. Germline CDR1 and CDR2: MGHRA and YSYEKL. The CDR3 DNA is TGCGCCAGCAGCCAAGGGACATGGGGGGACAATGAGCAGTTCTTC. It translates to CASSQGTWGDNEQFF.

The CDR3, as DNA: TGCGCCAGCACCCCGACAGGGTTGGGTGGCTACACCTTC. Translating gives CASTPTGLGGYTF. This sequence joins TRBV10-2 and TRBJ1-2; the match to TRBD1 covers 7 bases. The trim removed 7 bases at V and 7 bases at J, leaving 9 bases unmatched. This CDR3 is built from 13 residues. The germline gives CDR1 WSHSY, CDR2 SAAADI.

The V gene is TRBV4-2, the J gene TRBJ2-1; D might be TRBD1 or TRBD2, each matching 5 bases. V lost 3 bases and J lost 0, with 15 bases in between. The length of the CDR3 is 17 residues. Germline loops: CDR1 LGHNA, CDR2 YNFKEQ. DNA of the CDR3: TGTGCCAGCAGCCAGGACCTATCTGGGACCTCCTACAATGAGCAGTTCTTC. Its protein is CASSQDLSGTSYNEQFF.

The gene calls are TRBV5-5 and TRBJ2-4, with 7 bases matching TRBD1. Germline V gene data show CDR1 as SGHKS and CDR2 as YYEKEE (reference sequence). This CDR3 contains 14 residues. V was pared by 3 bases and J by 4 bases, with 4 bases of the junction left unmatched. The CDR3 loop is CASSWGQSKNIQYF. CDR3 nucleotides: TGTGCCAGCAGCTGGGGACAGTCTAAAAACATTCAGTACTTC.

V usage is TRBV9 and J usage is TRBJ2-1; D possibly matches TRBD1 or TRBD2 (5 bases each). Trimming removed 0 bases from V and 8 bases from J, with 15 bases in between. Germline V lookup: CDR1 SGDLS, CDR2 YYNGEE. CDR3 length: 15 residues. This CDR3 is CASSVGVGRVDEQFF. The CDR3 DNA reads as TGTGCCAGCAGCGTAGGGGTGGGACGGGTTGATGAGCAGTTCTTC.

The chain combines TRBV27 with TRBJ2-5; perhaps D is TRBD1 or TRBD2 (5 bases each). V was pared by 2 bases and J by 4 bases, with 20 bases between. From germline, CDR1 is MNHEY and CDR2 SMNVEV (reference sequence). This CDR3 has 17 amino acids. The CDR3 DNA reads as TGTGCCAGCAGTTTAATAAATGGGGGAGCCCACCGAGAGACCCAGTACTTC. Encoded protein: CASSLINGGAHRETQYF.

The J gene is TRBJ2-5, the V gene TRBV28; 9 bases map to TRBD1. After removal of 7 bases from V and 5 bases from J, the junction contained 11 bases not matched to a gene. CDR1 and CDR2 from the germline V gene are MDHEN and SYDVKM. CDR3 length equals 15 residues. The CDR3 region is CASIMTRGTGETQYF. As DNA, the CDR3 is TGTGCCAGCATCATGACTAGGGGGACAGGGGAGACCCAGTACTTC. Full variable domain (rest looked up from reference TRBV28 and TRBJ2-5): DVKVTQSSRYLVKRTGEKVFLECVQDMDHENMFWYRQDPGLGLRLIYFSYDVKMKEKGDIPEGYSVSREKKERFSLILESASTNQTSMYLCASIMTRGTGETQYFGPGTRLLVL.

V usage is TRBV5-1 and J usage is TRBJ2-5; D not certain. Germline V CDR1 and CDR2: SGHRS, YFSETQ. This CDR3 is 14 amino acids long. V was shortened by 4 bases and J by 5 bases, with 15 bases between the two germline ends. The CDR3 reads CASSTDWERETQYF. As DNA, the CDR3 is TGCGCCAGCAGCACCGACTGGGAACGGGAGACCCAGTACTTC.

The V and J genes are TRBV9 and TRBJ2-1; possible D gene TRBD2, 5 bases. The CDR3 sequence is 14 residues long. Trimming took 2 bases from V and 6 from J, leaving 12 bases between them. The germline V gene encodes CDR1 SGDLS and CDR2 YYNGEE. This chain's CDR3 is CASSVRGVSNEQFF. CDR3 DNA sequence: TGTGCCAGCAGCGTTCGGGGTGTGAGCAATGAGCAGTTCTTC.

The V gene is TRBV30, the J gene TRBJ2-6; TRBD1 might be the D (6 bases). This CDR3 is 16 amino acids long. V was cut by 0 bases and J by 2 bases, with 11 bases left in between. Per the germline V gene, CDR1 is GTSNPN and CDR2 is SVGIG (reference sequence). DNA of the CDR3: TGTGCCTGGAGTGTCATGGGGGCAACTGGGGCCAACGTCCTGACTTTC. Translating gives CAWSVMGATGANVLTF.

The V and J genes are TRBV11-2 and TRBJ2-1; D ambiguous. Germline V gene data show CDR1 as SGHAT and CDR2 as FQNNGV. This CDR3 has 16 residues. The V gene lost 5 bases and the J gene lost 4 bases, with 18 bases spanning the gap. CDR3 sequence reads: CASSADVRGSYNEQFF. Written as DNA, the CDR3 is TGTGCCAGCAGCGCCGATGTGCGCGGATCTTACAATGAGCAGTTCTTC. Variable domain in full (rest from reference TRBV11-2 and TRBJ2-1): EAGVAQSPRYKIIEKRQSVAFWCNPISGHATLYWYQQILGQGPKLLIQFQNNGVVDDSQLPKDRFSAERLKGVDSTLKIQPAKLEDSAVYLCASSADVRGSYNEQFFGPGTRLTVL.

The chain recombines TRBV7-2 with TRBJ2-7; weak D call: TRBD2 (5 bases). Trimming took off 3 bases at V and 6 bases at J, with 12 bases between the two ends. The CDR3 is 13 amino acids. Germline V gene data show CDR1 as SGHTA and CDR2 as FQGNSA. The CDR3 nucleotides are TGTGCCAGCAGCTTTAGAGGGAGTGGCGAGCAGTACTTC. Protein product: CASSFRGSGEQYF.